This T cell receptor beta chain derives from a study of shared clonotypes between healthy human individuals. V trimming: 4 bases; J trimming: 5 bases; junction bases outside the gene matches: 2. Germline V gene sequence: CDR1 SGHDT, CDR2 YYEEEE. The CDR3 is 12 residues long. Of note for this clone: The same CDR3 arises from other DNA sequences in this sample as well.

How the authors handled the data: In the immunoSEQ data, sequences were junction-only and lacked quality scores, so filtering differed. Only in-frame clones appear in the TCRdb table, and some are missing; sequencing was by immunoSEQ multiplex PCR. The V and J calls and clone size come from that table; D and trimming were worked out from the DNA. This sample yields millions of clones, of which about 95% are seen a single time; more than 0.95% belongs to the top ten. The naive CD8 population came from CD45RO-negative cells selected for CCR7, without terminally differentiated effector memory CD45RA+ cells.

The sequencing input was naive CD8+ T cells sorted from blood. V gene TRBV5-6 combines with J gene TRBJ1-1; 7 bases agree with TRBD1. The origin of this receptor is a man younger than 35 in good health. Written as DNA, the CDR3 is TGTGCCAGCAGCCCAGGGGGGACTGAAGCTTTCTTT. It specifies CASSPGGTEAFF.